This TCR beta chain was retrieved from a study of Tregs in tolerant kidney transplant recipients. The protocol was immunoSEQ multiplex PCR, while the TCRdb copy is restricted to in-frame clones and leaves out a portion. Of about 69,000 clones listed, about 89% are singletons. Looked up from germline, CDR1 is MDHEN and CDR2 is SYDVKM. The CDR3 totals 15 residues. Trimming took 11 bases from V and 3 from J; bases not matched to a gene: 14. This clonotype was sampled from a human donor who received a combined kidney and bone marrow transplant. Sequenced here: CD4+ T cells from blood, sampled before the transplant. The rearrangement joins TRBV28 to TRBJ1-2, with 8 nucleotides matching TRBD1. The chain's CDR3 is CASEGQGAQYYGYTF. The CDR3 coding sequence is TGTGCCTCAGAGGGTCAGGGGGCGCAGTACTATGGCTACACCTTC.